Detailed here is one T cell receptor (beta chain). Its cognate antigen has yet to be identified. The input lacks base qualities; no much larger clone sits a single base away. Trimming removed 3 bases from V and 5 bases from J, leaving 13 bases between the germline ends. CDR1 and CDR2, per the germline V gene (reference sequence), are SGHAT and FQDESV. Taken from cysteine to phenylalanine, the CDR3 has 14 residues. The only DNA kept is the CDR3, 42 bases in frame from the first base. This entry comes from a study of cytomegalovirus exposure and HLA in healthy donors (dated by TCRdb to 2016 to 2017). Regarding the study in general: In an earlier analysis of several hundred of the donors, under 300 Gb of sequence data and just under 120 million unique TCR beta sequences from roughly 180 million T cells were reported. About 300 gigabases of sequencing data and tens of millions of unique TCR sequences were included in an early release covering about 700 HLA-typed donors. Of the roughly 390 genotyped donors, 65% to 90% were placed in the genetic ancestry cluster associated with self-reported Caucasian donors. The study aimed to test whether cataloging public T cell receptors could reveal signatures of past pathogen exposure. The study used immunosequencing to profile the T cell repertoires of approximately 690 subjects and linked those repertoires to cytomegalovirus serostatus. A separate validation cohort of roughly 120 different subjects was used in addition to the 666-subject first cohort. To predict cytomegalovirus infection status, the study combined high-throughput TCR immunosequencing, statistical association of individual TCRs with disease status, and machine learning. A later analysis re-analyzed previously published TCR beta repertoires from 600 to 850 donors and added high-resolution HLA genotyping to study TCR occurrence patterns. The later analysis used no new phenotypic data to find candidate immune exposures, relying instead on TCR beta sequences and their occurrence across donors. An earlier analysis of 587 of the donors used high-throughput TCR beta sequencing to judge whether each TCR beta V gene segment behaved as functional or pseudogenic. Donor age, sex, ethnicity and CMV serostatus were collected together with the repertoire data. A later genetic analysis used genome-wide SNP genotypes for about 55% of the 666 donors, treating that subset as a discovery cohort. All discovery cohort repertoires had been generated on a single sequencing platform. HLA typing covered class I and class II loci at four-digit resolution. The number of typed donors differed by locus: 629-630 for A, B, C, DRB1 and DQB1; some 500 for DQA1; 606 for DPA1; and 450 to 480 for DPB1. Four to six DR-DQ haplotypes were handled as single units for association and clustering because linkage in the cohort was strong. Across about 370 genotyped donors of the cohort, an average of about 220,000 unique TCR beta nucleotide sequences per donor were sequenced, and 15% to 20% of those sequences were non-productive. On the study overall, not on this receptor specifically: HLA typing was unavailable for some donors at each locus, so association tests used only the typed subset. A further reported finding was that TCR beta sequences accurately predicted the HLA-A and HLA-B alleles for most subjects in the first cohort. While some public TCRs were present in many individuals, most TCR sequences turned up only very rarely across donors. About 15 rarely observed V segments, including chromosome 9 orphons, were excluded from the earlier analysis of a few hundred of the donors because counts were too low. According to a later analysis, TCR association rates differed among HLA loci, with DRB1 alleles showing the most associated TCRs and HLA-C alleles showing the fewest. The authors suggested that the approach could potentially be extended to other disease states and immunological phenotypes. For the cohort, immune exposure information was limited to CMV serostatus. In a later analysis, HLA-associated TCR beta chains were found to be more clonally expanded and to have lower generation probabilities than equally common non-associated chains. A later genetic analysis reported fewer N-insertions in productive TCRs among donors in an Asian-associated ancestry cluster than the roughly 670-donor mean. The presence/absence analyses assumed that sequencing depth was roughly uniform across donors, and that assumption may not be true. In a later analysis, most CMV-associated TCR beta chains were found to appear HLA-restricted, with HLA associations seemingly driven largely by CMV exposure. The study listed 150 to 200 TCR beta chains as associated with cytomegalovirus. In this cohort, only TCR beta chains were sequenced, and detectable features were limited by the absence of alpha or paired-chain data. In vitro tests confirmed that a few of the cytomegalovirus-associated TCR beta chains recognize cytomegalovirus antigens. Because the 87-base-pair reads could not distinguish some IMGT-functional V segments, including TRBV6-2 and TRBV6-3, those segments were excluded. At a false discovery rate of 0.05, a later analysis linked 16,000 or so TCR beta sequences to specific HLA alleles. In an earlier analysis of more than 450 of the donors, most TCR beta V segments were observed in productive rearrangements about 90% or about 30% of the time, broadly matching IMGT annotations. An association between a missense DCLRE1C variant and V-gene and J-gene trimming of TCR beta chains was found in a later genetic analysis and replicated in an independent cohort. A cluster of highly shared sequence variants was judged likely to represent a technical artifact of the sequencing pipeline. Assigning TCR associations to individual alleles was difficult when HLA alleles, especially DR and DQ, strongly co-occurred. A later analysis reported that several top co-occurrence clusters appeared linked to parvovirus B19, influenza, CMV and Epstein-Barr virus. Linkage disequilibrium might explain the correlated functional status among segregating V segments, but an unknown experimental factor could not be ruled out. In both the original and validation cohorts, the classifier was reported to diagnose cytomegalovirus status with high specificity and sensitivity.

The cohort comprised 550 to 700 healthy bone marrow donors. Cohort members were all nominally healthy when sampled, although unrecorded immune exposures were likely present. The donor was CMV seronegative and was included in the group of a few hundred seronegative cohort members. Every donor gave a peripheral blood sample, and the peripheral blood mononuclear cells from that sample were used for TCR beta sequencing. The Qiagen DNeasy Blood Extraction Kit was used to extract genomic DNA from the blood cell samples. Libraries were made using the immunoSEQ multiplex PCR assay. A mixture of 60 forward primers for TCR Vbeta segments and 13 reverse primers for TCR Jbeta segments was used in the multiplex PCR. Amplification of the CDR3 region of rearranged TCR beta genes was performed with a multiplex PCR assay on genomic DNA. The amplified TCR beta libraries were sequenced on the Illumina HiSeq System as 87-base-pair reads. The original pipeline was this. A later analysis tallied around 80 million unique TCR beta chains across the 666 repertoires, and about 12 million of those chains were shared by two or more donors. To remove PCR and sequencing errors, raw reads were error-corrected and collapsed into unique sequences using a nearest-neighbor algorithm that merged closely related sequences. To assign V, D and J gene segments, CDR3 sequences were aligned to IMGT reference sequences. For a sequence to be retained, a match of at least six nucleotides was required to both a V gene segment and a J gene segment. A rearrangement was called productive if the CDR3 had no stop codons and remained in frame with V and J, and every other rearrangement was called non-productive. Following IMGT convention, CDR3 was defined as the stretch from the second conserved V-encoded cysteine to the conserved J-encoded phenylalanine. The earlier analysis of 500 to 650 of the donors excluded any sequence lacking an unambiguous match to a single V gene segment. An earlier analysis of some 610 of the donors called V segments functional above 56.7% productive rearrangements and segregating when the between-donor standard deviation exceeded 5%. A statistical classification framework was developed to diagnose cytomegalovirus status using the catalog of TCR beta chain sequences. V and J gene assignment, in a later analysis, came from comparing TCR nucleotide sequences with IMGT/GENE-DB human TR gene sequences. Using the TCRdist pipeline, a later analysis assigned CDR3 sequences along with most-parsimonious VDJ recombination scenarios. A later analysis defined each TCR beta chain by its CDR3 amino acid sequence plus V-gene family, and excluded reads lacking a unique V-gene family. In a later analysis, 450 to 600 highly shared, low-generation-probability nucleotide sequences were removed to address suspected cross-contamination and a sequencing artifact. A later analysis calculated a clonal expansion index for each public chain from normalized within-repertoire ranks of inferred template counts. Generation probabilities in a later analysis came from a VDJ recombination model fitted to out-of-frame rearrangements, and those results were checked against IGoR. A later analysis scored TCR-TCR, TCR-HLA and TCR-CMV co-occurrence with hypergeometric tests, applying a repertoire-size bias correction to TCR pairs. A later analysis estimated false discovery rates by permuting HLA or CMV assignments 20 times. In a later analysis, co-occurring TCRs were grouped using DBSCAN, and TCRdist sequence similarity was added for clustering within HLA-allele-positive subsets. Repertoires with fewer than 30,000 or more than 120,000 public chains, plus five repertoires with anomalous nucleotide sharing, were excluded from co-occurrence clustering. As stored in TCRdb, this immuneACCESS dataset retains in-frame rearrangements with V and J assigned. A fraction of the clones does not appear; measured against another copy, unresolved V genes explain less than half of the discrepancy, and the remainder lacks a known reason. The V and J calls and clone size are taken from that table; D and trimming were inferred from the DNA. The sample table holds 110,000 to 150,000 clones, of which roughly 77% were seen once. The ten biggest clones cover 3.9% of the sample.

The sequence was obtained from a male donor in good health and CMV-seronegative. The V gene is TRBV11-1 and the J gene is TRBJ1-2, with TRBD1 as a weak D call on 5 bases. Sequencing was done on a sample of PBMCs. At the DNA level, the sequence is TGTGCCAGCAGCTTGCACGGGGGGAGATATGGCTACACCTTC. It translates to CASSLHGGRYGYTF.